This T cell receptor (beta chain) was documented in a study of CD8+ T cells in alopecia areata. Findings and limits, study-wide: Higher clonality than in normal scalp was seen in lesional scalp, especially alopecia totalis/universalis.

Lesional scalp tissue (obtained by punch biopsy) and peripheral blood were collected from alopecia areata patients. cDNA reverse transcribed from extracted RNA served as the sequencing template. Repertoires were generated with immunoSEQ multiplex PCR, while TCRdb's copy carries only in-frame clones and drops some. The sample records about 150,000 clones, 40% to 60% being singletons. Germline CDR1 LGHNA, CDR2 YSLEER. The ends lost 1 base at V and 2 bases at J; junction bases unmatched: 7. This CDR3 has 16 amino acids. Remarks on this clone: Its specificity is not known.

The receptor's source is a human donor with alopecia areata. Sequencing used CD8+ T cells sorted from blood, obtained at week 0. The chain is built from TRBV4-3 and TRBJ2-7; 8 bases align to TRBD2. This CDR3 is CASSQGGASGPYEQYF. The DNA for the CDR3 is TGCGCCAGCAGCCAAGGCGGGGCTAGCGGGCCCTACGAGCAGTACTTC.